The 19 T cell receptor beta chains listed next were all sequenced from one sample in a study of T-cell memory formation after mild COVID-19. TCRdb passed the 5' RACE reads through MiXCR, listing each CDR3 protein once. Seen here are 100,000 to 150,000 distinct CDR3 sequences, approximately 15% observed once, and the top ten hold about 15%. Material: PBMCs or a T cell subset sorted from them (not recorded which). The source of these receptors is an adult woman who had mild COVID-19 (a few samples of this study predate the infection). Cell type and time point are not known.

The V and J genes are TRBV30 and TRBJ2-1; TRBD1 matches at 10 bases. V was pared by 4 bases and J by 8 bases, with 8 bases of the junction left unmatched. CDR3 size: 14 residues. CDR1 and CDR2 (germline): GTSNPN, SVGIG (reference sequence). The CDR3 DNA sequence: TGTGCCTGGACAATGGGACAGGGGCTGGATGAGCAGTTCTTC. Protein sequence: CAWTMGQGLDEQFF. The variable domain in full, with the rest retrieved from reference TRBV30 and TRBJ2-1, is SQTIHQWPATLVQPVGSPLSLECTVEGTSNPNLYWYRQAAGRGLQLLFYSVGIGQISSEVPQNLSASRPQDRQFILSSKKLLLSDSGFYLCAWTMGQGLDEQFFGPGTRLTVL.

A few counts support this clonotype. The chain uses TRBV9 and TRBJ2-2; a possible D gene is TRBD2 (6 bases). The V gene's germline CDR1 is SGDLS and CDR2 YYNGEE. The length of the CDR3 is 17 residues. V shed 4 bases and J shed 3 bases, with 19 bases lying between them. Written as DNA, the CDR3 is TGTGCCAGCAGCCCCCTCTCCGCGGGATCGGACACCGGGGAGCTGTTTTTT. This sequence encodes CASSPLSAGSDTGELFF. The full variable domain, with the rest looked up from reference TRBV9 and TRBJ2-2, is DSGVTQTPKHLITATGQRVTLRCSPRSGDLSVYWYQQSLDQGLQFLIQYYNGEERAKGNILERFSAQQFPDLHSELNLSSLELGDSALYFCASSPLSAGSDTGELFFGEGSRLTVL.

This clonotype appeared a few times. This sequence joins TRBV7-2 and TRBJ1-1; 7 bases map to TRBD1. Germline V lookup: CDR1 SGHTA, CDR2 FQGNSA. V dropped 3 bases and J dropped 1; count of bases not matched to a gene: 8. The length of the CDR3 is 16 residues. DNA for the CDR3: TGTGCCAGCAGCTTCAGCCCGACAGGGAGGAACACTGAAGCTTTCTTT. Translation: CASSFSPTGRNTEAFF. Together with reference TRBV7-2 and TRBJ1-1, the CDR3 gives the full variable domain: GAGVSQSPSNKVTEKGKDVELRCDPISGHTALYWYRQSLGQGLEFLIYFQGNSAPDKSGLPSDRFSAERTGGSVSTLTIQRTQQEDSAVYLCASSFSPTGRNTEAFFGQGTRLTVV.

This clonotype has a handful of counts. The V gene is TRBV7-2, the J gene TRBJ2-5; D may be TRBD1 (6 bases). The CDR3 consists of 15 residues. Trimming took 4 bases from V and 2 from J, leaving 14 bases between them. From germline, CDR1 is SGHTA and CDR2 FQGNSA. The CDR3 DNA is TGTGCCAGCAGCTCCCAGGGGCTCTGGCAAGAGACCCAGTACTTC. This sequence encodes CASSSQGLWQETQYF.

The sample holds a few counts of this clonotype. The chain recombines TRBV2 with TRBJ2-7; 12 nucleotides align to TRBD2. Per the germline V gene, CDR1 is SNHLY and CDR2 is FYNNEI. The CDR3 totals 16 residues. The V segment lost 9 bases and the J segment 2 bases; nucleotides outside the gene matches: 11. The CDR3 spells CASAGLAGPTPYEQYF. The CDR3, as DNA: TGTGCCAGTGCGGGACTAGCGGGCCCCACTCCCTACGAGCAGTACTTC.

The chain couples TRBV5-1 to TRBJ2-2; D might be TRBD1 (5 bases). The CDR3 covers 15 residues. Germline CDR1 is SGHRS and CDR2 is YFSETQ. Trimming stripped 1 base from V and 1 base from J, with 8 bases between. The CDR3 nucleotides read TGCGCCAGCAGCTTGTTGACAGAGAACACCGGGGAGCTGTTTTTT. Amino acid sequence: CASSLLTENTGELFF.

The chain employs TRBV10-3 and TRBJ1-1; possible D gene TRBD1, 5 bases. The CDR3 is made up of 12 amino acids. Trimming pared 6 bases from V and 4 bases from J, leaving 9 bases between. Germline V lookup: CDR1 ENHRY, CDR2 SYGVKD. The CDR3 protein is CAIRSRGTEAFF. As DNA, the CDR3 is TGTGCCATCAGAAGTAGGGGCACTGAAGCTTTCTTT.

The rearrangement uses TRBV6-2 or TRBV6-3 and TRBJ2-2; 12 bases match TRBD2. After removal of 6 bases from V and 1 base from J, the junction contained 12 bases not matched to a gene. Germline-derived CDR1 and CDR2 are MNHEY and SVGEGT. The CDR3 is made up of 19 amino acids. CDR3: CASSQGLAGRILNTGELFF. Written as DNA, the CDR3 is TGTGCCAGCAGCCAAGGACTAGCGGGACGCATACTGAACACCGGGGAGCTGTTTTTT.

This clonotype came up a few times. This chain links TRBV7-9 with TRBJ2-3, with no clear D. Trimming shortened V by 4 bases and J by 1 base, and 21 bases separated the two germline ends. The CDR3 has 18 amino acids. Germline assignment: CDR1 SEHNR and CDR2 FQNEAQ (reference sequence). CDR3 residues: CASSSPEIDAYRTDTQYF. CDR3 coding DNA: TGTGCCAGCAGCTCCCCAGAGATTGACGCTTATCGCACAGATACGCAGTATTTT.

The V call is TRBV29-1, the J call TRBJ2-3; either TRBD1 or TRBD2 may fit D (5 bases each). The V gene's germline CDR1 is SQVTM and CDR2 ANQGSEA. V was trimmed by 4 bases and J by 0 bases, leaving 11 bases between them. The CDR3 covers 14 residues. This chain's CDR3 is CSVVSGDSTDTQYF. CDR3 coding DNA: TGCAGCGTTGTAAGTGGGGACAGCACAGATACGCAGTATTTT.

The chain carries TRBV15 and TRBJ2-2; D is ambiguous. The CDR3 consists of 16 residues. With 1 base removed from V and 6 bases from J, the gap between germline ends came to 15 bases. Germline loops: CDR1 LNHNV, CDR2 YYDKDF (reference sequence). Here the CDR3 DNA reads TGTGCCACCAGCAGAGCTGGCGTTACGAGAGCCGGGGAGCTGTTTTTT. Residues: CATSRAGVTRAGELFF.

The genes are TRBV12-3 or TRBV12-4 and TRBJ2-5; TRBD1 or TRBD2 may be the D gene (5 bases each). The germline V and J ends were trimmed by 3 bases and 4 bases, with 15 bases remaining between them. This CDR3 comprises 15 residues. CDR3 sequence (DNA): TGTGCCAGCAGTTTTTCTGAAGGGACGCGAGAGACCCAGTACTTC. Encoded protein: CASSFSEGTRETQYF.

This clonotype was detected a few times. The rearrangement joins TRBV7-9 to TRBJ2-5; possible D gene TRBD2, 5 bases. Germline values: CDR1 SEHNR, CDR2 FQNEAQ (reference sequence). V dropped 3 bases and J dropped 4 bases, with 6 bases sitting between them. The length of the CDR3 is 12 residues. The CDR3 nucleotides are TGTGCCAGCAGCTTCGAGGGAGAGACCCAGTACTTC. As protein: CASSFEGETQYF. The full variable domain, its missing parts supplied by reference TRBV7-9 and TRBJ2-5, is DTGVSQNPRHKITKRGQNVTFRCDPISEHNRLYWYRQTLGQGPEFLTYFQNEAQLEKSRLLSDRFSAERPKGSFSTLEIQRTEQGDSAMYLCASSFEGETQYFGPGTRLLVL.

This clonotype was observed a few times. The chain carries TRBV5-6 and TRBJ2-3; D is perhaps TRBD2 (6 bases). V lost 4 bases, J lost 6 bases, and 15 bases lay in between. The CDR3 totals 14 residues. CDR1 SGHDT and CDR2 YYEEEE come from the germline V gene. The CDR3 loop is CASSGGDTSDTQYF. As DNA, the CDR3 is TGTGCCAGCAGCGGAGGGGATACGTCCGATACGCAGTATTTT. The full variable domain, with the rest looked up from reference TRBV5-6 and TRBJ2-3, is DAGVTQSPTHLIKTRGQQVTLRCSPKSGHDTVSWYQQALGQGPQFIFQYYEEEERQRGNFPDRFSGHQFPNYSSELNVNALLLGDSALYLCASSGGDTSDTQYFGPGTRLTVL.

This clonotype occurred a few times. The V and J genes are TRBV3-1 and TRBJ2-7; 11 bases agree with TRBD2. The CDR3 length is 16 residues. The junction had 4 bases not matched to a gene; V was cut back by 0 bases and J by 3 bases. The germline gives CDR1 LGHDT, CDR2 YNNKEL (reference sequence). In DNA form, the CDR3 reads TGTGCCAGCAGCCAAGATTCCACTAGCGGGAGCTACGAGCAGTACTTC. It encodes CASSQDSTSGSYEQYF.

This chain links TRBV7-9 with TRBJ1-2; D is uncertain. The CDR3 is 15 residues long. Between the trimmed V and J ends, which lost 11 bases and 4 bases, there was a span of 23 bases. The germline CDR1 and CDR2 sequences are SEHNR and FQNEAQ (reference sequence). The DNA for the CDR3 is TGTGCCCTCACCGGGTTCGGGCGAACTGTCTATGGCTACACCTTC. It translates to CALTGFGRTVYGYTF.

The chain joins TRBV12-3 or TRBV12-4 to TRBJ2-6; D possibly corresponds to TRBD1 (6 bases). The CDR3 sequence is 16 residues long. Trimming took 4 bases from V and 1 from J, leaving 11 bases between them. CDR3 bases: TGTGCCAGCAGTTCACAGGGCACATCTGGGGCCAACGTCCTGACTTTC. It codes for CASSSQGTSGANVLTF.

In this sample, this clonotype turned up a few times. This rearrangement joins TRBV18 to TRBJ2-1, with D possibly matching TRBD1 (7 bases). The ends were cut back, 1 base at V and 0 bases at J, with 13 bases in the middle. This CDR3 is 17 amino acids long. Per germline, CDR1 KGHSH and CDR2 LQKENI. DNA of the CDR3: TGTGCCAGCTCACCACGGACGCGGGACAGCTCCTACAATGAGCAGTTCTTC. This encodes CASSPRTRDSSYNEQFF.

The V call is TRBV29-1, the J call TRBJ2-1; 13 bases fit TRBD2. The germline gives CDR1 SQVTM, CDR2 ANQGSEA. The CDR3 spans 14 residues. Unmatched junction bases numbered 9, after V lost 7 bases and J lost 9 bases. CDR3 sequence (DNA): TGCAGCGCCGGACTAGCGGGAGCAGGGGGTGAGCAGTTCTTC. Its protein is CSAGLAGAGGEQFF.